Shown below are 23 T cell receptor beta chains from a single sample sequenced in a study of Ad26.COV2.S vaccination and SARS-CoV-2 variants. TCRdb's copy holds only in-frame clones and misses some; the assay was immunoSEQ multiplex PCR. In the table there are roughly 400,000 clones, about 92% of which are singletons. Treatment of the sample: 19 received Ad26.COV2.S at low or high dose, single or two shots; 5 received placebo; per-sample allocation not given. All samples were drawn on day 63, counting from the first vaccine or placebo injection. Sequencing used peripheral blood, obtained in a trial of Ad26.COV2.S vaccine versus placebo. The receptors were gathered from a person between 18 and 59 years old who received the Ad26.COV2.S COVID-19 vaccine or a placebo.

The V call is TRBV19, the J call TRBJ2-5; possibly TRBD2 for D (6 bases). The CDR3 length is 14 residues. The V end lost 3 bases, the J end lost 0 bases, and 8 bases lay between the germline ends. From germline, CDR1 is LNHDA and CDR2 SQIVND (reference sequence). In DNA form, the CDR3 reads TGTGCCAGTAGTATTCTAGCGCACCAAGAGACCCAGTACTTC. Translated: CASSILAHQETQYF. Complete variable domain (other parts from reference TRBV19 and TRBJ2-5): DGGITQSPKYLFRKEGQNVTLSCEQNLNHDAMYWYRQDPGQGLRLIYYSQIVNDFQKGDIAEGYSVSREKKESFPLTVTSAQKNPTAFYLCASSILAHQETQYFGPGTRLLVL.

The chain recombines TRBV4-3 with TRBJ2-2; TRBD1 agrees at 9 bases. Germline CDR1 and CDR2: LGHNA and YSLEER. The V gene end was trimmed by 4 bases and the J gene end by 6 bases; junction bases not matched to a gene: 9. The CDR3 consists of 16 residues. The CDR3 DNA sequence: TGCGCCAGCAGCCCAACGGCGGGACAGGGTTCCGGGGAGCTGTTTTTT. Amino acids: CASSPTAGQGSGELFF.

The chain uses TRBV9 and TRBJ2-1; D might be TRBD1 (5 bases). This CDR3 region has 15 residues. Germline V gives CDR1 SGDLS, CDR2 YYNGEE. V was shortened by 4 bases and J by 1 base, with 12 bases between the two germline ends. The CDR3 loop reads CASSPTVFSYNEQFF. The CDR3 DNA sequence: TGTGCCAGCAGCCCGACAGTTTTTTCCTACAATGAGCAGTTCTTC.

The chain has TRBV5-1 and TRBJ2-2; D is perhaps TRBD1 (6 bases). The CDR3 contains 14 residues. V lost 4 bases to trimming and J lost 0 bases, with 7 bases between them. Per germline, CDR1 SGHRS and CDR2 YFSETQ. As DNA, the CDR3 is TGCGCCAGCAGCAAGGGGGCGAACACCGGGGAGCTGTTTTTT. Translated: CASSKGANTGELFF. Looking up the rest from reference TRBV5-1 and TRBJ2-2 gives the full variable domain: KAGVTQTPRYLIKTRGQQVTLSCSPISGHRSVSWYQQTPGQGLQFLFEYFSETQRNKGNFPGRFSGRQFSNSRSEMNVSTLELGDSALYLCASSKGANTGELFFGEGSRLTVL.

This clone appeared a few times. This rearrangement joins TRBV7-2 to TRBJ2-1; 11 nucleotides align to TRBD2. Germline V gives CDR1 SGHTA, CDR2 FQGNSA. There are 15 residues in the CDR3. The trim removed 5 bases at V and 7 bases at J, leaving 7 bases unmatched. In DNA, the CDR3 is TGTGCCAGCAGCCCGCCGGGACTAGCGGTTAATGAGCAGTTCTTC. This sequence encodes CASSPPGLAVNEQFF.

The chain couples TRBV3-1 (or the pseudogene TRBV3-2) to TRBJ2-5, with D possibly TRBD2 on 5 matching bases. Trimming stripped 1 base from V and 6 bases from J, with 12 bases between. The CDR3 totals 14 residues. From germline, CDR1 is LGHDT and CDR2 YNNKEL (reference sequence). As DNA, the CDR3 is TGTGCCAGCAGCCAAGGAGAGGGTCGGAAGACCCAGTACTTC. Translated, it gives CASSQGEGRKTQYF.

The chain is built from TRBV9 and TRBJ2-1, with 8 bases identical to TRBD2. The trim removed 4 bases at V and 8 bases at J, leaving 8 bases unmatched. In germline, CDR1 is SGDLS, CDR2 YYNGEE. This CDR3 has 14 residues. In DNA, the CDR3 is TGTGCCAGCAGCCCAAGCGGGAGTAAAGATGAGCAGTTCTTC. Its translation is CASSPSGSKDEQFF. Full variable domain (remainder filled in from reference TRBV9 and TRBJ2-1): DSGVTQTPKHLITATGQRVTLRCSPRSGDLSVYWYQQSLDQGLQFLIQYYNGEERAKGNILERFSAQQFPDLHSELNLSSLELGDSALYFCASSPSGSKDEQFFGPGTRLTVL.

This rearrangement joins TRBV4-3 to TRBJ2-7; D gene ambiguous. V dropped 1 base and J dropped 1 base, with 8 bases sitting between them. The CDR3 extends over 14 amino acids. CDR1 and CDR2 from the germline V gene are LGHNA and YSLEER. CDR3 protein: CASSQGPNSYEQYF. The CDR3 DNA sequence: TGCGCCAGCAGCCAAGGACCGAATTCCTACGAGCAGTACTTC.

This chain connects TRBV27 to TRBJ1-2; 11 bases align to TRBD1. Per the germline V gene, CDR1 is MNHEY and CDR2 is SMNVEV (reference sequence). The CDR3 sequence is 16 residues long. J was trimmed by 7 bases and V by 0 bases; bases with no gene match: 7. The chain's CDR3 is CASSLSPADRGLGYTF. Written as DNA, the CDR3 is TGTGCCAGCAGTTTATCCCCCGCGGACAGGGGGCTTGGCTACACCTTC.

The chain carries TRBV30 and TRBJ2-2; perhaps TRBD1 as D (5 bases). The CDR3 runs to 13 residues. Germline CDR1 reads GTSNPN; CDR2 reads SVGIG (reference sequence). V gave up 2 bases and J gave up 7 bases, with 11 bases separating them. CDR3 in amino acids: CAWSLRGGGELFF. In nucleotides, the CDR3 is TGTGCCTGGAGTTTAAGGGGCGGCGGGGAGCTGTTTTTT.

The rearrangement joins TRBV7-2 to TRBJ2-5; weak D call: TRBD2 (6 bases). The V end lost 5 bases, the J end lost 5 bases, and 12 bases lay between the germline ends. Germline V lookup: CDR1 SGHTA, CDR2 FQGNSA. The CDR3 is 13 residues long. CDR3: CASSQPGGETQYF. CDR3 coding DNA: TGTGCCAGCAGCCAACCAGGAGGGGAGACCCAGTACTTC.

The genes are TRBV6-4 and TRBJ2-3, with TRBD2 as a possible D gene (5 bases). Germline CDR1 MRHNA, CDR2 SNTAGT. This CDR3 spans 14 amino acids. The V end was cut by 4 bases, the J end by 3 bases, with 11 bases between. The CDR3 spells CASSARTQTDTQYF. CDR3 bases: TGTGCCAGCAGTGCCCGGACTCAAACAGATACGCAGTATTTT.

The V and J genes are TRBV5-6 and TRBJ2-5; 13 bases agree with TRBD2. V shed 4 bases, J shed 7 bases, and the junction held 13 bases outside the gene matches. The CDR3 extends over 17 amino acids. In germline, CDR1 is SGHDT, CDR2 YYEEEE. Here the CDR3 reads CASSEYRGLAGTRTQYF. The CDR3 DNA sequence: TGTGCCAGCAGCGAATACCGGGGACTAGCGGGGACTCGGACCCAGTACTTC.

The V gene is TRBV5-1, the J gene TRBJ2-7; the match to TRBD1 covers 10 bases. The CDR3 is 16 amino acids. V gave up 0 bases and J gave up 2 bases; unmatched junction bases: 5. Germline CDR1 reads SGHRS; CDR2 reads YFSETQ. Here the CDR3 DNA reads TGCGCCAGCAGCTTGGCTGGGACAGGGGCCACCTACGAGCAGTACTTC. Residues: CASSLAGTGATYEQYF. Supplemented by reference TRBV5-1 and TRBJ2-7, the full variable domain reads KAGVTQTPRYLIKTRGQQVTLSCSPISGHRSVSWYQQTPGQGLQFLFEYFSETQRNKGNFPGRFSGRQFSNSRSEMNVSTLELGDSALYLCASSLAGTGATYEQYFGPGTRLTVT.

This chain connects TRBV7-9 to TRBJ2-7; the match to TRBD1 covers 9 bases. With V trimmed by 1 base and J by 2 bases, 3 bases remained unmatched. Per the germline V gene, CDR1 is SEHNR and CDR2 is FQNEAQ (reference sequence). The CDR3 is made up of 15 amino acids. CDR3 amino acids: CASSLVGTGPYEQYF. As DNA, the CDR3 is TGTGCCAGCAGCTTAGTCGGGACAGGGCCCTACGAGCAGTACTTC.

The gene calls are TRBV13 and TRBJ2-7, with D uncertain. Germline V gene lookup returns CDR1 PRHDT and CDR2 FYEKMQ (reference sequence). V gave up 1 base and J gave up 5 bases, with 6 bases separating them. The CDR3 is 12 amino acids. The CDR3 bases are TGTGCCAGCAGCTTAGAATCGGACGAGCAGTACTTC. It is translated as CASSLESDEQYF. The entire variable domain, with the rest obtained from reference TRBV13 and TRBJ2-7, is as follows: AAGVIQSPRHLIKEKRETATLKCYPIPRHDTVYWYQQGPGQDPQFLISFYEKMQSDKGSIPDRFSAQQFSDYHSELNMSSLELGDSALYFCASSLESDEQYFGPGTRLTVT.

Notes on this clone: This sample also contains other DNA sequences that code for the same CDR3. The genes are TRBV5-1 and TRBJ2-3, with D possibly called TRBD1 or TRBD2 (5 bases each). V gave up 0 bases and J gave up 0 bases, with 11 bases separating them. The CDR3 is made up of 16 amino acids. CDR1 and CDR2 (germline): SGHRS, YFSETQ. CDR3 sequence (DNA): TGCGCCAGCAGCTTGGAGGGACGGACTAGCACAGATACGCAGTATTTT. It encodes CASSLEGRTSTDTQYF.

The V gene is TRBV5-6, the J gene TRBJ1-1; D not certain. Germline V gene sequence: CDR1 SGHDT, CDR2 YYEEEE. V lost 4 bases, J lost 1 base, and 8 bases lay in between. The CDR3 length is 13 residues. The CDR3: CASSPASNTEAFF. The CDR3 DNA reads TGTGCCAGCAGCCCCGCCTCGAACACTGAAGCTTTCTTT.

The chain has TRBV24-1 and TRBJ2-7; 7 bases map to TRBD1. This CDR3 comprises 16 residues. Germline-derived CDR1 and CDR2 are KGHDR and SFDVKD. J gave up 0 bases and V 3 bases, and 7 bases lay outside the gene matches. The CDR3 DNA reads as TGTGCCACCAGTGATGGAGGACAGGCTAGCTCCTACGAGCAGTACTTC. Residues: CATSDGGQASSYEQYF.

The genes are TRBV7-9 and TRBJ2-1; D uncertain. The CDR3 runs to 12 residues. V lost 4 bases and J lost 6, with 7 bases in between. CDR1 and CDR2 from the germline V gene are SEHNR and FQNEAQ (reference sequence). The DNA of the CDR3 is TGTGCCAGCAGCTCCGCCCGCAATGAGCAGTTCTTC. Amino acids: CASSSARNEQFF.

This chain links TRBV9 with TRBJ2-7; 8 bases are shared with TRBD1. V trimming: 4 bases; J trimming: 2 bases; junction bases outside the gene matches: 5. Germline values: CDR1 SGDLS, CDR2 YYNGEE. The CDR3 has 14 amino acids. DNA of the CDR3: TGTGCCAGCAGCTACGGACAGGGAACCTACGAGCAGTACTTC. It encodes CASSYGQGTYEQYF.

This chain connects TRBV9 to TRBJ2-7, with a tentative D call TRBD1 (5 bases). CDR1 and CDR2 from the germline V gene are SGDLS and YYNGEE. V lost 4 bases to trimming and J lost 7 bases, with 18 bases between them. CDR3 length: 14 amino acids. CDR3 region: CASSLNDLDREQYF. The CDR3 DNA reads TGTGCCAGCAGCCTTAACGACCTCGACAGAGAGCAGTACTTC. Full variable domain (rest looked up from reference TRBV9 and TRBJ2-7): DSGVTQTPKHLITATGQRVTLRCSPRSGDLSVYWYQQSLDQGLQFLIQYYNGEERAKGNILERFSAQQFPDLHSELNLSSLELGDSALYFCASSLNDLDREQYFGPGTRLTVT.

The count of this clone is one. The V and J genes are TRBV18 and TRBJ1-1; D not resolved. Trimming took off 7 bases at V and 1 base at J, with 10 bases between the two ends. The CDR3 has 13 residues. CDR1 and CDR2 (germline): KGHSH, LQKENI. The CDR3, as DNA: TGTGCCAGCTGTGTAAACGGGAACACTGAAGCTTTCTTT. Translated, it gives CASCVNGNTEAFF.